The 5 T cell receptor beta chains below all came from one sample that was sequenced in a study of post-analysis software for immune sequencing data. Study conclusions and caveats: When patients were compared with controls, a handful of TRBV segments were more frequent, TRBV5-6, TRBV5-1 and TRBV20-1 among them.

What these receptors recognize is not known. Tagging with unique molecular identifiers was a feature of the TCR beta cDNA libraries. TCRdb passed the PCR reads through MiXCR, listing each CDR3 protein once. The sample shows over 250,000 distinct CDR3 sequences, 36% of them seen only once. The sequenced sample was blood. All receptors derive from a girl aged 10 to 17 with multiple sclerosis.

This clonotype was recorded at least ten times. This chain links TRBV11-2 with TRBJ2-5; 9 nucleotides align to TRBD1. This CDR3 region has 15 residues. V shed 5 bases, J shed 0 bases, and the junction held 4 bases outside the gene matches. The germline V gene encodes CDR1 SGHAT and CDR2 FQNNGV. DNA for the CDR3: TGTGCCAGCAGCCGGACAGGGGTTTACCAAGAGACCCAGTACTTC. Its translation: CASSRTGVYQETQYF.

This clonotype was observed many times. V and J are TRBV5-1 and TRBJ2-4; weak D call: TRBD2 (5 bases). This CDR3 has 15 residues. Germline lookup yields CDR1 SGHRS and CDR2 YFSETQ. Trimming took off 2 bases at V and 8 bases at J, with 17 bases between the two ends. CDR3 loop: CASSFQGSVEDIQYF. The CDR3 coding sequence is TGCGCCAGCAGCTTTCAAGGTAGCGTGGAAGACATTCAGTACTTC.

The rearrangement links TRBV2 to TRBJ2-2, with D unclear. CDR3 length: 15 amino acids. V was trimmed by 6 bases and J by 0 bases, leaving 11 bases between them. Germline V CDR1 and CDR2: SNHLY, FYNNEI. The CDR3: CASSKLTANTGELFF. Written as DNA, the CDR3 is TGTGCCAGCAGCAAACTAACGGCGAACACCGGGGAGCTGTTTTTT.

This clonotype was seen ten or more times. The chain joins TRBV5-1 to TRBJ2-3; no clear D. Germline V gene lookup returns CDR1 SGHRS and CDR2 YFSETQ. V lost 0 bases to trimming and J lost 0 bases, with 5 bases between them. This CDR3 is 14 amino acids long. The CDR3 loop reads CASSLDTSTDTQYF. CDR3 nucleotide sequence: TGCGCCAGCAGCTTGGACACCAGCACAGATACGCAGTATTTT. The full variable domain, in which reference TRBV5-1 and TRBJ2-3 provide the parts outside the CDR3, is KAGVTQTPRYLIKTRGQQVTLSCSPISGHRSVSWYQQTPGQGLQFLFEYFSETQRNKGNFPGRFSGRQFSNSRSEMNVSTLELGDSALYLCASSLDTSTDTQYFGPGTRLTVL.

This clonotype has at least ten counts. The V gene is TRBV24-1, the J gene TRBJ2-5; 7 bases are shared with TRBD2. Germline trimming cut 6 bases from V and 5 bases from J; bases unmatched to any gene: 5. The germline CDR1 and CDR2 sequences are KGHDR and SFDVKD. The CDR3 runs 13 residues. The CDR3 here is CATSNRGGETQYF. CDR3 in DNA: TGTGCCACCAGTAACCGGGGAGGGGAGACCCAGTACTTC.